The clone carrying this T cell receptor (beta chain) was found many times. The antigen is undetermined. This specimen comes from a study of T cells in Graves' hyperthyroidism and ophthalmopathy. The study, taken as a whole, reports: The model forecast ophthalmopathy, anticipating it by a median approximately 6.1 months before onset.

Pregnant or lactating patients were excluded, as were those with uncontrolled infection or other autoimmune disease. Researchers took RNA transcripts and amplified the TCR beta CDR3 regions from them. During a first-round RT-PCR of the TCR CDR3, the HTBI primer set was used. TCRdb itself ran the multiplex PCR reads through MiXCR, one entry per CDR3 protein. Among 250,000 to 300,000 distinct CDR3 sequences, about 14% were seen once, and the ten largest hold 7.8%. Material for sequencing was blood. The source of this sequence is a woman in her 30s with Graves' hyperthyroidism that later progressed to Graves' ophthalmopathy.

The CDR3 loop is CAWKASGKETQYF. CDR3 sequence (DNA): TGTGCCTGGAAGGCCAGTGGAAAGGAGACCCAGTACTTC. The chain employs TRBV30 and TRBJ2-5, with D hard to call. V lost 4 bases and J 5 bases, leaving 14 bases between the germline ends. Germline values: CDR1 GTSNPN, CDR2 SVGIG (reference sequence). The CDR3 is 13 residues long.